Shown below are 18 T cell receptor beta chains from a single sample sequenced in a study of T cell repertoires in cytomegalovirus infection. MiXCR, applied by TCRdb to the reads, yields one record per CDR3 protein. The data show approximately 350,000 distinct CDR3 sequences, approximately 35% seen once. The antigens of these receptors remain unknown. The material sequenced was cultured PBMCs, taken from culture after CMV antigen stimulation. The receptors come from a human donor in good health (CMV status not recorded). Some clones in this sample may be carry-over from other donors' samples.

CDR3 amino acids: CASSSVDRNSPLHF. Written as DNA, the CDR3 is TGTGCCAGCAGCTCAGTTGACAGGAATTCACCCCTCCACTTT. The chain joins TRBV6-5 to TRBJ1-6; tentatively, D is TRBD1 (6 bases). This CDR3 region has 14 residues. V lost 6 bases and J 7 bases, leaving 13 bases between the germline ends. Germline V lookup: CDR1 MNHEY, CDR2 SVGAGI.

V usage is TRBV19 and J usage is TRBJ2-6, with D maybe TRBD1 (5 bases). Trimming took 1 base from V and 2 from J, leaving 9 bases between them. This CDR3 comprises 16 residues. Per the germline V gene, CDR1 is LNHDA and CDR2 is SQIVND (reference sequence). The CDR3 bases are TGTGCCAGTAGTATAGCAGGGCTGGCTGGGGCCAACGTCCTGACTTTC. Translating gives CASSIAGLAGANVLTF.

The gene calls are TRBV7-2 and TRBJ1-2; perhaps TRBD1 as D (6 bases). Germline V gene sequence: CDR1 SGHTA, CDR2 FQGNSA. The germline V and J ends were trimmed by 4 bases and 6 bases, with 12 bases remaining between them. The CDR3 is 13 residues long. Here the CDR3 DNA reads TGTGCCAGCAGCTCCACAGGGCCTCATGGCTACACCTTC. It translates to CASSSTGPHGYTF.

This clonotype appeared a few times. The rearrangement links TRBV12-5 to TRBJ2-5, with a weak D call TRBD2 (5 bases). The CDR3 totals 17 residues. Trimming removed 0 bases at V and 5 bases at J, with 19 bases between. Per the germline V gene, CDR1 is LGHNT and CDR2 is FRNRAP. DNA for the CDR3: TGTGCTAGTGGTTTGGTATTAGGACCTCGTCCGGGGGAGACCCAGTACTTC. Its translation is CASGLVLGPRPGETQYF.

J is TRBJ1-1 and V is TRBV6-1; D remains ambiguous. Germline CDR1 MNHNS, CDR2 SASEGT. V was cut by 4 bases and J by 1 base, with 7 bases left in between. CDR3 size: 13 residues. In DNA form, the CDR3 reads TGTGCCAGCAGTGCCTCAGAGAACACTGAAGCTTTCTTT. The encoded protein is CASSASENTEAFF.

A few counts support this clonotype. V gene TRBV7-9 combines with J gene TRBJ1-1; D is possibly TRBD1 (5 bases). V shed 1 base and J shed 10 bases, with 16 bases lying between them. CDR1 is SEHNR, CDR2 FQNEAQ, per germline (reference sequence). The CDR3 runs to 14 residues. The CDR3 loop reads CASSLGDHTMGAFF. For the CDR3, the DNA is TGTGCCAGCAGCTTAGGGGACCATACAATGGGAGCTTTCTTT.

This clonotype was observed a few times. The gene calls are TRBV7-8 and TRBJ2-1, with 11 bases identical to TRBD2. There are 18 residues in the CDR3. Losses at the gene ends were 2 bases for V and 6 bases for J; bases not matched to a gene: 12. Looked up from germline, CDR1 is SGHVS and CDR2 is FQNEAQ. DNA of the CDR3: TGTGCCAGCAGCTTACCCTTAGCGGGAGGGCCTGGGGTCAATGAGCAGTTCTTC. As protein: CASSLPLAGGPGVNEQFF.

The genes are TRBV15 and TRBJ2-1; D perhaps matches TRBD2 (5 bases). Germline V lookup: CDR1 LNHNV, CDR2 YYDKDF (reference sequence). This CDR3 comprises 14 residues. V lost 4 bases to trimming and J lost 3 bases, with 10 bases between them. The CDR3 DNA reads TGTGCCACCAGCAATCCACTAGACTACAATGAGCAGTTCTTC. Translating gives CATSNPLDYNEQFF.

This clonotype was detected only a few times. CDR3 nucleotides: TGTGCCAGCAGTCCCACGGGGGGCTGGTACACCGGGGAGCTGTTTTTT. It translates to CASSPTGGWYTGELFF. This sequence joins TRBV6-2 or TRBV6-3 and TRBJ2-2, with D possibly matching TRBD2 (7 bases). In germline, CDR1 is MNHEY, CDR2 SVGEGT. This CDR3 contains 16 residues. V was cut by 5 bases and J by 3 bases, with 16 bases left in between.

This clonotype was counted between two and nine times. DNA for the CDR3: TGTGCCAGCAGCTTAGTGGGGCAAAAGGGGACCTACGAGCAGTACGTC. Protein product: CASSLVGQKGTYEQYV. The chain links TRBV11-2 to TRBJ2-7, with D maybe TRBD1 (5 bases). The CDR3 covers 16 residues. Germline loops: CDR1 SGHAT, CDR2 FQNNGV. The germline V and J ends were trimmed by 1 base and 2 bases, with 15 bases remaining between them.

CDR3 DNA: TGTGCCAGCAGCTTATACGAGGCAGAGACCCAGTACTTC. This codes for CASSLYEAETQYF. This chain joins TRBV7-2 and TRBJ2-5; D call uncertain. The CDR3 contains 13 residues. CDR1 is SGHTA, CDR2 FQGNSA, per germline. The V end lost 2 bases, the J end lost 4 bases, and 8 bases lay between the germline ends.

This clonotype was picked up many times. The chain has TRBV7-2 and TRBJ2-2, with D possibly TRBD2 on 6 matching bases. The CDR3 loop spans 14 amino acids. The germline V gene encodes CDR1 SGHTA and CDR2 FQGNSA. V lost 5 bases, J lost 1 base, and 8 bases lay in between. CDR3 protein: CASSAGGNTGELFF. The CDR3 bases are TGTGCCAGCAGCGCCGGGGGGAACACCGGGGAGCTGTTTTTT. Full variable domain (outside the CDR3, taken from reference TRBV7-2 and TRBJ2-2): GAGVSQSPSNKVTEKGKDVELRCDPISGHTALYWYRQSLGQGLEFLIYFQGNSAPDKSGLPSDRFSAERTGGSVSTLTIQRTQQEDSAVYLCASSAGGNTGELFFGEGSRLTVL.

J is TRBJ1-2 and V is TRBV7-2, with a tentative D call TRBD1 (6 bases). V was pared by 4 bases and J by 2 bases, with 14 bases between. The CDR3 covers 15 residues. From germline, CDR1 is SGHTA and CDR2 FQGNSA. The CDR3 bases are TGTGCCAGCAGCTACCAACAGGGTAACAACTATGGCTACACCTTC. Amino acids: CASSYQQGNNYGYTF.

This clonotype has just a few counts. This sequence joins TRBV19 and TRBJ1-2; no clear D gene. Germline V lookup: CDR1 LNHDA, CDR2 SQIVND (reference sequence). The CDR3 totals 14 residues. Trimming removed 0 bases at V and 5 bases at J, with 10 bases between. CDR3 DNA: TGTGCCAGTAGTATAGATCGGGGAGAATATGGCTACACCTTC. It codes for CASSIDRGEYGYTF.

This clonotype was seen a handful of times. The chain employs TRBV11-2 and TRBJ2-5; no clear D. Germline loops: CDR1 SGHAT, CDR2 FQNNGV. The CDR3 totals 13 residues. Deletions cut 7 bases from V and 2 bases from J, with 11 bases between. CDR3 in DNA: TGTGCCAGCATGAGACAACTGCAAGAGACCCAGTACTTC. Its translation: CASMRQLQETQYF.

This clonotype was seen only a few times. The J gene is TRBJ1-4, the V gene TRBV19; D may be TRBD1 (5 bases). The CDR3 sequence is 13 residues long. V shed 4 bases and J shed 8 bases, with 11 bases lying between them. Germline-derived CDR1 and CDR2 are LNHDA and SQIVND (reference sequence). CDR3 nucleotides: TGTGCCAGTAGTACTCGGGGACGGGAAAAACTGTTTTTT. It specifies CASSTRGREKLFF.

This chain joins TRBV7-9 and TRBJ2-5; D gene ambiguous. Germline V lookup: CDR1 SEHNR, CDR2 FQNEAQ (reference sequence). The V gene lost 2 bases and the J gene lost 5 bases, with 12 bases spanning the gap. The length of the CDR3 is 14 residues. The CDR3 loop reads CASSLPWARETQYF. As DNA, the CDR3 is TGTGCCAGCAGCTTACCATGGGCGAGGGAGACCCAGTACTTC. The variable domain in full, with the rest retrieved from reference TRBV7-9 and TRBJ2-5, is DTGVSQNPRHKITKRGQNVTFRCDPISEHNRLYWYRQTLGQGPEFLTYFQNEAQLEKSRLLSDRFSAERPKGSFSTLEIQRTEQGDSAMYLCASSLPWARETQYFGPGTRLLVL.

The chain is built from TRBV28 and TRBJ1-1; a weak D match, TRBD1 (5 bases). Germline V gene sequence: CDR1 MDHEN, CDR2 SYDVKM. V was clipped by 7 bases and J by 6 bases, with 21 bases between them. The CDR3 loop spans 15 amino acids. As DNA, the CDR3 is TGTGCCAGCAAAGTCCAGGGTGGTTTTGACGCTGAAGCTTTCTTT. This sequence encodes CASKVQGGFDAEAFF.